The clone carrying this TCR beta chain occurred a few times. Its antigen is as yet unknown. Conversion of TCR transcripts into cDNA relied on 5'RACE template switching, which added a universal primer site and UMIs. TCRdb re-derived calls from the 5' RACE reads in MiXCR, one entry per CDR3 protein. The table has hundreds of thousands of distinct CDR3 sequences, roughly 6.2% seen once. The entry originates in a study of T cells after yellow fever vaccination. Study as a whole: Preparation of fractions with low cell numbers was performed using SMART-Seq v4 Ultra Low Input.

Broader study findings: Reappearing after the booster were most of the clones from primary vaccination (roughly 96% CD4, around 90% CD8).

The receptor was isolated from a man aged 25 to 45 who received the YFV17D yellow fever vaccine. The source material was PBMCs, sampled 5 days after the yellow fever booster vaccination.

The CDR3 DNA sequence: TGTGCCAGCAGCCCAAGAGACAGGGGAGGAGAGACCCAGTACTTC. This codes for CASSPRDRGGETQYF. The J gene is TRBJ2-5, the V gene TRBV7-8; 8 bases map to TRBD1. After removal of 5 bases from V and 4 bases from J, the junction contained 9 bases not matched to a gene. Per germline, CDR1 SGHVS and CDR2 FQNEAQ. The CDR3 has 15 residues.